This TCR beta chain was profiled in a study of blood T cell repertoires in COVID-19. Study-level information: Whether acute or convalescent, the COVID-19 samples came from the United States, Italy and Spain. Sources were T cells, B-cell-depleted T cells, or PBMCs; the material itself was cDNA or gDNA.

As originally analysed: Estimated nucleated cell counts came from reference gene primer amplification. Profiled with immunoSEQ multiplex PCR; TCRdb holds only in-frame clones, not every one. From that table come the V and J calls and clone size; the DNA was used to work out D and trimming. The repertoire holds tens of thousands of clones, with roughly 76% as singletons. This CDR3 is 19 amino acids long. Per the germline V gene, CDR1 is KGHDR and CDR2 is SFDVKD. Regarding this clone: Relative to the germline gene, one junction end is altered; a read error may explain this.

Sequences were obtained from peripheral blood. The source is a woman at least 80 years old with active or convalescent COVID-19. This chain uses TRBV24-1 with TRBJ2-3; 8 bases align to TRBD2. The CDR3 protein is CATSDYDGITGGMTDTQYF. The CDR3 DNA reads TGTGCCACCAGCGATTACGATGGTATAACGGGAGGGATGACAGATACGCAGTATTTT.